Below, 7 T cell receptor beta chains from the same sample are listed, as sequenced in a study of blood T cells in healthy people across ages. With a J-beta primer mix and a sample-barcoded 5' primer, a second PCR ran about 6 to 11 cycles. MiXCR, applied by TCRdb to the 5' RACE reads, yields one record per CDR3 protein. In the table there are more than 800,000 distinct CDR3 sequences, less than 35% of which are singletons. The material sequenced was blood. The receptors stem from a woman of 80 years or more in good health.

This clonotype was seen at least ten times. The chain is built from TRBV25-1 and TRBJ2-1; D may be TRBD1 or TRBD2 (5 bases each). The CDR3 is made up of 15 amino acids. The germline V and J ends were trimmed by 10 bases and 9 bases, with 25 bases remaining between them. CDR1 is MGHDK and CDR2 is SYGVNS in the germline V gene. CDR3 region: CATTTDGATTGEQFF. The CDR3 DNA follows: TGTGCCACCACCACAGACGGGGCCACTACAGGTGAGCAGTTCTTC.

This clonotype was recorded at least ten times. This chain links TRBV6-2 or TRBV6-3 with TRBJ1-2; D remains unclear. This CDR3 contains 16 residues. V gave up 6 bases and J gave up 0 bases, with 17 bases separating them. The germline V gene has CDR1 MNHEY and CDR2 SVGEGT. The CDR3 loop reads CASSPKRARPNYGYTF. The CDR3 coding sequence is TGTGCCAGCAGCCCAAAGCGTGCCAGGCCTAACTATGGCTACACCTTC.

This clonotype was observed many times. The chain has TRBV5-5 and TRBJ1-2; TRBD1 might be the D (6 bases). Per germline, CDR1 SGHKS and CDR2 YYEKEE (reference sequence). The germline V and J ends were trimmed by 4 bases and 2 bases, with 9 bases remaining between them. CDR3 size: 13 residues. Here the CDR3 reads CASSTGQNYGYTF. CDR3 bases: TGTGCCAGCAGCACGGGACAAAACTATGGCTACACCTTC. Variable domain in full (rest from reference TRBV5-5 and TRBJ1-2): DAGVTQSPTHLIKTRGQQVTLRCSPISGHKSVSWYQQVLGQGPQFIFQYYEKEERGRGNFPDRFSARQFPNYSSELNVNALLLGDSALYLCASSTGQNYGYTFGSGTRLTVV.

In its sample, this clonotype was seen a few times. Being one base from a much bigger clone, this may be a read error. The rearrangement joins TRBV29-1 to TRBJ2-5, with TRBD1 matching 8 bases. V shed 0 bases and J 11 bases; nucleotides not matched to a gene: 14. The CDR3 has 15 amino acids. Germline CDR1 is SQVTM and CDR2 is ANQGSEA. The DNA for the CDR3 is TGCAGCGTTGAAGAGCGACAGGGGAAGATCAATGAGCAGTACTTC. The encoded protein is CSVEERQGKINEQYF. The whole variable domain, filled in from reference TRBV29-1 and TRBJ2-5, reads SAVISQKPSRDICQRGTSLTIQCQVDSQVTMMFWYRQQPGQSLTLIATANQGSEATYESGFVIDKFPISRPNLTFSTLTVSNMSPEDSSIYLCSVEERQGKINEQYFGPGTRLLVL.

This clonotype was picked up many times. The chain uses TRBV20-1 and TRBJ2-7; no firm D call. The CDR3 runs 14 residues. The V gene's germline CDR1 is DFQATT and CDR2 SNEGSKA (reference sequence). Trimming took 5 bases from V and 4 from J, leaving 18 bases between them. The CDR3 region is CSAAPGNLGYEQYF. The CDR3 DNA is TGCAGTGCTGCTCCGGGCAACTTGGGGTACGAGCAGTACTTC.

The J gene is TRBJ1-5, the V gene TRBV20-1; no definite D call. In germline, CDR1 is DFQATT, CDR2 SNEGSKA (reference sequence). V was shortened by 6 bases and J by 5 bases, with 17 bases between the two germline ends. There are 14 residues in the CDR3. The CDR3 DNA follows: TGCAGTGCCCGACCCGGGCAGGATTATCAGCCCCAGCATTTT. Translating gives CSARPGQDYQPQHF.

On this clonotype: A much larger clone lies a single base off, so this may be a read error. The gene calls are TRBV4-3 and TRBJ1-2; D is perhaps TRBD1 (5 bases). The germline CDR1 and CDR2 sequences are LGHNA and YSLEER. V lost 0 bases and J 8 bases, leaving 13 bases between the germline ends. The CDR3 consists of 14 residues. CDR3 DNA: TGCGCCAGCAGCCAAGACAGGGAGCTAGGAGGCTACACCTTC. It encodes CASSQDRELGGYTF.